This T cell receptor beta chain came from a study of T cell responses to AZD1222 COVID-19 vaccine. Study-level findings and limits: Scientists sampled the repertoires only once the peak T cell response had passed. The CD4 TCRs associated with vaccination extended across spike and predominated at 160-218 and 743-854. Donors were largely white British and mainly female; clonal diversity was possibly underestimated.

Comment on this clone: The antigen is not known.

The assay was immunoSEQ multiplex PCR, and TCRdb's table has in-frame clones only and misses some. The table lists roughly 120,000 clones, about 87% of them singletons. Second doses were pooled across both intervals (about 4 or about 12 weeks). The sequence came from an adult who received the AZD1222 COVID-19 vaccine. The sequenced sample was peripheral blood, obtained 28 days after the second AZD1222 dose.

The CDR3 sequence is CASSELGSSYNEQFF. The CDR3 nucleotides are TGTGCCAGCAGTGAATTAGGGAGCTCCTACAATGAGCAGTTCTTC. V is TRBV25-1 and J is TRBJ2-1; maybe TRBD2 (5 bases). The germline gives CDR1 MGHDK, CDR2 SYGVNS. The V and J ends lost 1 base and 0 bases respectively, with 7 bases between them. The length of the CDR3 is 15 residues.